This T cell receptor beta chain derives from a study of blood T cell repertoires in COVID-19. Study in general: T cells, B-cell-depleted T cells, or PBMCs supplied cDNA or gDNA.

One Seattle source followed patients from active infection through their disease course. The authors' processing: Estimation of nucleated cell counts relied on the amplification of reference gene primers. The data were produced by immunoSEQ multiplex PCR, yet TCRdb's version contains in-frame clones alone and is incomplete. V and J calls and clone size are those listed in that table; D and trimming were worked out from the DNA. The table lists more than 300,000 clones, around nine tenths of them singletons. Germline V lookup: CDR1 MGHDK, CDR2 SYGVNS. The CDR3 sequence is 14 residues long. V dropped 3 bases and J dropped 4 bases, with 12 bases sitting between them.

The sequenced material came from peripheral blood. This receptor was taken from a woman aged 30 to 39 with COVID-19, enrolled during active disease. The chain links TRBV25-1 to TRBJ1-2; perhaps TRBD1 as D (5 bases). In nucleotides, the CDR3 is TGTGCCAGCAGTGAGCAGGGAACTCTCTATGGCTACACCTTC. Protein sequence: CASSEQGTLYGYTF.